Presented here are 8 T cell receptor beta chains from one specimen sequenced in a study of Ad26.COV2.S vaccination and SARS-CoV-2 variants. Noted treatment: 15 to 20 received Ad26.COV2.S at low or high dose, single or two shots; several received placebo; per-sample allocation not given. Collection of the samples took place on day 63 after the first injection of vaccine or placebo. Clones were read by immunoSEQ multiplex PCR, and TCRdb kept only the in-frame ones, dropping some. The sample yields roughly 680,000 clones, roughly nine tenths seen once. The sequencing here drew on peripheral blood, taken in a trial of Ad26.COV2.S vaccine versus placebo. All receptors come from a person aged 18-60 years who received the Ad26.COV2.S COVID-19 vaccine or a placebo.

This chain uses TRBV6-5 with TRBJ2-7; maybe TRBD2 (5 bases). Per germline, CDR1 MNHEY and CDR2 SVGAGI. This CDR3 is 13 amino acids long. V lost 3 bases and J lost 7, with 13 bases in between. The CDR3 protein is CASSYYTRGEQYF. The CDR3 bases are TGTGCCAGCAGTTATTATACCCGGGGTGAGCAGTACTTC.

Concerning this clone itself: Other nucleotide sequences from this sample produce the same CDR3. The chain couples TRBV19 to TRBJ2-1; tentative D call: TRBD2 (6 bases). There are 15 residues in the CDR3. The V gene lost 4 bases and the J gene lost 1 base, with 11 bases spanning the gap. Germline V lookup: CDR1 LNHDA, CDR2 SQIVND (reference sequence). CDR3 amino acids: CASSSLGGSYNEQFF. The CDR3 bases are TGTGCCAGTAGTAGCCTGGGGGGTTCCTACAATGAGCAGTTCTTC.

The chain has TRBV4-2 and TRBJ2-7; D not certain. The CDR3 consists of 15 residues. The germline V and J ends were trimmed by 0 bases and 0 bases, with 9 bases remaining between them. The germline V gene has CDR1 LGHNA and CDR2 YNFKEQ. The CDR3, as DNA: TGTGCCAGCAGCCAAGACTTCCGCAGCTCCTACGAGCAGTACTTC. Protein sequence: CASSQDFRSSYEQYF.

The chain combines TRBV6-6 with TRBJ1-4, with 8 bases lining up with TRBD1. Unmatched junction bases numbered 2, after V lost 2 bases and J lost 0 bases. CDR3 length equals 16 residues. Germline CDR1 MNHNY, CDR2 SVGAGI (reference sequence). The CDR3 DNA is TGTGCCAGCAGTTACCCGGGACAGGCAACTAATGAAAAACTGTTTTTT. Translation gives CASSYPGQATNEKLFF.

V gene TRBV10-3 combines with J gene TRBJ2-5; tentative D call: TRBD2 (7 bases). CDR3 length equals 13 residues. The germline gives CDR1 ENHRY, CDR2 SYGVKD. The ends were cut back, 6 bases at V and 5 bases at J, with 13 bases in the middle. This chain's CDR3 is CAIRGGPDETQYF. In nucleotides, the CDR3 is TGTGCCATCAGGGGGGGGCCGGACGAGACCCAGTACTTC.

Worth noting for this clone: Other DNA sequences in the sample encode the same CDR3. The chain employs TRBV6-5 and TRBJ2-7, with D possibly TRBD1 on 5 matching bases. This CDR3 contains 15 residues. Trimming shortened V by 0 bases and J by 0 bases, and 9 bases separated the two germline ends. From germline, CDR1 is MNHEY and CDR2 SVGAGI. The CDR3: CASSYSGASSYEQYF. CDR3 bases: TGTGCCAGCAGTTACTCAGGGGCTAGCTCCTACGAGCAGTACTTC.

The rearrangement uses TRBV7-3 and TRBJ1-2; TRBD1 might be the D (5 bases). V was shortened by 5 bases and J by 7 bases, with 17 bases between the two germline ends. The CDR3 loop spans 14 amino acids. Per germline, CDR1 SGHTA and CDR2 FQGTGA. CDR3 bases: TGTGCCAGCAGCAGCGGGGCTGAAGGTTCTGGCTACACCTTC. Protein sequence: CASSSGAEGSGYTF.

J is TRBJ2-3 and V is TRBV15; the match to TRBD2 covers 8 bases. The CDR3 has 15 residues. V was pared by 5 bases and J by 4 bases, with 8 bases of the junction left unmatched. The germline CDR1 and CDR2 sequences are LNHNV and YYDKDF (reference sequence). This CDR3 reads CATSPRTSLADTQYF. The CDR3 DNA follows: TGTGCCACCAGCCCTCGGACTAGCTTGGCAGATACGCAGTATTTT.